This TCR beta chain was retrieved from a study of graft-versus-host responses after intestinal transplantation. About the research overall: Each patient got anti-thymocyte globulin induction, then tacrolimus and steroids for around three years.

This CDR3 comprises 11 residues. The V end lost 3 bases, the J end lost 5 bases, and 2 bases lay between the germline ends. Germline-derived CDR1 and CDR2 are SGHTA and FQGNSA. Study-wide points: Investigators detected GvH clones in recipient marrow, with some emerging earlier in ileum or blood. Patients with graft-donor T cell macrochimerism had high graft-versus-host to host-versus-graft clonal ratios in allografts.

Details on this clone: What it recognizes is unknown.

TCRdb's table, derived via immunoSEQ multiplex PCR, lists solely in-frame clones and lacks some. This sample has 30,000 to 40,000 clones, with around 94% found just once. V and J are TRBV7-2 and TRBJ2-1; D remains unclear. Sequencing used unstimulated CD4+ T cells sorted from spleen or lymph node cells, obtained before transplant. The origin of this receptor is a human donor who was the organ donor for an intestinal transplant. The CDR3 nucleotides are TGTGCCAGCAGCTTGCACAATGAGCAGTTCTTC. This encodes CASSLHNEQFF.